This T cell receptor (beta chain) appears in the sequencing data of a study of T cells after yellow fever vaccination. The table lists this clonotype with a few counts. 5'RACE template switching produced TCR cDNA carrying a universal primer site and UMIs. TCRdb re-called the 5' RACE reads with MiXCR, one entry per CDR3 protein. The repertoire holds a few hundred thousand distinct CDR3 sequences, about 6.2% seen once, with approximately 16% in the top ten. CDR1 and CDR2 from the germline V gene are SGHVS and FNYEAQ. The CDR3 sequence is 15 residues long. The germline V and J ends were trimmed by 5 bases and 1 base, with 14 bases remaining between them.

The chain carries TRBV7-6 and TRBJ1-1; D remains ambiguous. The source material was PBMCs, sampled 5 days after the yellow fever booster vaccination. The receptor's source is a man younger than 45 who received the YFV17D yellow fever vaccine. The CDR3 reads CASSLFSGGNTEAFF. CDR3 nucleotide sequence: TGTGCCAGCAGCCTTTTTTCCGGCGGGAACACTGAAGCTTTCTTT.